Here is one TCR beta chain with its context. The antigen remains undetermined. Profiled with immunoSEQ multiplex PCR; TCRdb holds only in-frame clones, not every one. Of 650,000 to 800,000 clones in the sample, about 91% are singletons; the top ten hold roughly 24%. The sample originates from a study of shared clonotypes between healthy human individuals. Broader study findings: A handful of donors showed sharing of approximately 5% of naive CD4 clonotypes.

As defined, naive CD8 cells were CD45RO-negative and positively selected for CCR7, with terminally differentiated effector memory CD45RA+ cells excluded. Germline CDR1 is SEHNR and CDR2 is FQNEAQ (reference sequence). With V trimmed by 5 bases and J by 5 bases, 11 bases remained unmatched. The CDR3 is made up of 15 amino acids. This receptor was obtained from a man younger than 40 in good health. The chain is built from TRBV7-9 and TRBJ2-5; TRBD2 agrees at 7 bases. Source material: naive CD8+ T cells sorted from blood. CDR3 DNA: TGTGCCAGCAGCAACCGGGACTACGGTGCGGAGACCCAGTACTTC. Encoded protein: CASSNRDYGAETQYF.